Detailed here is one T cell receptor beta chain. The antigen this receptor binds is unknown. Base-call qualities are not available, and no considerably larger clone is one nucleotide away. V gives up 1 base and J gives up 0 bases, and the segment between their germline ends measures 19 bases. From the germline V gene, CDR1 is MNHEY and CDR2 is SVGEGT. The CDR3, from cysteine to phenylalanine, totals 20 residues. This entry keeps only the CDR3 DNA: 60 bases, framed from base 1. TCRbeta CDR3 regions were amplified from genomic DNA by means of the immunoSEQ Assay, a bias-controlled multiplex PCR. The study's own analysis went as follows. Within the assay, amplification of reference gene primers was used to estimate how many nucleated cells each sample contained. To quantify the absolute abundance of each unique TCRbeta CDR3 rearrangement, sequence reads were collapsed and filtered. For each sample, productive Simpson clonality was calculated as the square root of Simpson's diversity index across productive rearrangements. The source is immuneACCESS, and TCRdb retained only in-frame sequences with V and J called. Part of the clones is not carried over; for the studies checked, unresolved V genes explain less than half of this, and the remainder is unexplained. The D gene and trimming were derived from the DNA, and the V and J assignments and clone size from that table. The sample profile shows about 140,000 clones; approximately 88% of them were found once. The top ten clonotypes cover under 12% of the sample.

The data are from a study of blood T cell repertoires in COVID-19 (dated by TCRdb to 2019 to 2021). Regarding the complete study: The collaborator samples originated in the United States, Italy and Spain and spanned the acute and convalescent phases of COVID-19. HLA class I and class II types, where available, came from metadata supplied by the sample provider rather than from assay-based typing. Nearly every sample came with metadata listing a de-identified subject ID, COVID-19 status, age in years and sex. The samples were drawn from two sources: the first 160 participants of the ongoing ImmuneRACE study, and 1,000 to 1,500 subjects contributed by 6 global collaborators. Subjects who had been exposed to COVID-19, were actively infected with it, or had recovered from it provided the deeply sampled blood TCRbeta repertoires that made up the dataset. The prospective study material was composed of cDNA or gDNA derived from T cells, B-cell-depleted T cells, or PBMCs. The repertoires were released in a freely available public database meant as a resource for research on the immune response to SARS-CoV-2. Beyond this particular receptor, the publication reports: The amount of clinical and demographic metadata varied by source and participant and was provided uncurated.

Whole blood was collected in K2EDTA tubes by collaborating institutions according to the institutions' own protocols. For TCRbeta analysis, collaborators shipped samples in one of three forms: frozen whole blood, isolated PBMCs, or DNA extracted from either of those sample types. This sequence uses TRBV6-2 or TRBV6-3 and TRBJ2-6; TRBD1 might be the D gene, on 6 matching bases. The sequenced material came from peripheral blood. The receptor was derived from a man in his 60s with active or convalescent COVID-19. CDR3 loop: CASSYLSSRTDHSGANVLTF. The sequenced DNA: TGTGCCAGCAGTTACTTGTCCAGCCGGACAGATCACTCTGGGGCCAACGTCCTGACTTTC.